This is a list of T cell receptor beta chains from one sample in a study of cytomegalovirus exposure and HLA in healthy donors. Profiling relied on immunoSEQ multiplex PCR, and the TCRdb table lists in-frame clones only, not all of them. This repertoire shows about 140,000 clones, about 77% found once; its top ten account for around 1.5%. Sequencing was carried out using PBMCs. These receptors were taken from a female donor in good health and CMV-seronegative. Both conserved end residues are part of each CDR3. The D gene is left open where the match is weak. Size values are once, few and many counts, or a class for expanded clones, and some rows have none.

v_gene: TRBV11-2; abundance: -; d_gene: -; j_gene: TRBJ1-1; CDR3nt: TGTGCCAGCAGCTCAGGGACAAGGGAATTGAACACTGAAGCTTTCTTT; CDR3aa: CASSSGTRELNTEAFF
v_gene: TRBV5-1; abundance: few; d_gene: -; j_gene: TRBJ2-5; CDR3nt: TGCGCCAGCAGCTTCAGGGGTGGCCAAGAGACCCAGTACTTC; CDR3aa: CASSFRGGQETQYF
v_gene: TRBV6-5; abundance: few; d_gene: -; j_gene: TRBJ1-2; CDR3nt: TGTGCCAGCAGTTACTCGAGGGGAGGGAACTATGGCTACACCTTC; CDR3aa: CASSYSRGGNYGYTF
v_gene: TRBV30; abundance: -; d_gene: TRBD2; j_gene: TRBJ2-3; CDR3nt: TGTGCCTGGAGTCCCTGGCTAGCGGGATTAGGAGATACGCAGTATTTT; CDR3aa: CAWSPWLAGLGDTQYF
v_gene: TRBV6-1; abundance: once; d_gene: TRBD1; j_gene: TRBJ1-2; CDR3nt: TGTGCCAGCAGTGAAGTAGGGACAGGGGTAGCTAACTATGGCTACACCTTC; CDR3aa: CASSEVGTGVANYGYTF
v_gene: TRBV27; abundance: -; d_gene: TRBD2; j_gene: TRBJ2-7; CDR3nt: TGTGCCAGCAGCTGGGGACTAGCTGAGGACGAGCAGTACTTC; CDR3aa: CASSWGLAEDEQYF
v_gene: TRBV14; abundance: -; d_gene: TRBD1; j_gene: TRBJ1-4; CDR3nt: TGTGCCAGCAGCCCACAGGGGCCTAATGAAAAACTGTTTTTT; CDR3aa: CASSPQGPNEKLFF
v_gene: TRBV28; abundance: -; d_gene: -; j_gene: TRBJ2-5; CDR3nt: TGTGCCAGCAATGGGGCCACGTACCAAGAGACCCAGTACTTC; CDR3aa: CASNGATYQETQYF
v_gene: TRBV27; abundance: -; d_gene: TRBD1; j_gene: TRBJ1-6; CDR3nt: TGTGCCAGCAGTTTATATGCCCAGGGGGCCCATAATTCACCCCTCCACTTT; CDR3aa: CASSLYAQGAHNSPLHF
v_gene: TRBV6-1; abundance: -; d_gene: -; j_gene: TRBJ1-2; CDR3nt: TGTGCCAGCAGTGCACAGGCAAGAAATGGCTACACCTTC; CDR3aa: CASSAQARNGYTF
v_gene: TRBV6-5; abundance: few; d_gene: -; j_gene: TRBJ1-1; CDR3nt: TGTGCCAGCAGTTACTCGCCAGGGTTAAGCACTGAAGCTTTCTTT; CDR3aa: CASSYSPGLSTEAFF
v_gene: TRBV19; abundance: -; d_gene: -; j_gene: TRBJ2-5; CDR3nt: TGTGCCAGTAGTACAAAAGGGGCAGAAAAAGAGACCCAGTACTTC; CDR3aa: CASSTKGAEKETQYF
v_gene: TRBV27; abundance: -; d_gene: -; j_gene: TRBJ2-1; CDR3nt: TGTGCCAGCAGTTTAATCCGTTCAGGGAAATTGCCCTACAATGAGCAGTTCTTC; CDR3aa: CASSLIRSGKLPYNEQFF
v_gene: TRBV29-1; abundance: -; d_gene: -; j_gene: TRBJ2-7; CDR3nt: TGCAGCGCGAATTCCAGGGAACACGAGCAGTACTTC; CDR3aa: CSANSREHEQYF
v_gene: TRBV29-1; abundance: -; d_gene: TRBD2; j_gene: TRBJ2-5; CDR3nt: TGCAGCGTTGAGGGTGTTTGGGCGGGAGGGGAGACCCAGTACTTC; CDR3aa: CSVEGVWAGGETQYF
v_gene: TRBV29-1; abundance: -; d_gene: TRBD1; j_gene: TRBJ1-1; CDR3nt: TGCAGCGTCCGGACAGGGGGAGTGACTGAAGCTTTCTTT; CDR3aa: CSVRTGGVTEAFF
v_gene: TRBV9; abundance: -; d_gene: -; j_gene: TRBJ2-3; CDR3nt: TGTGCCAGCACCGCAAGAGGCTCGTCCGGGAATACGCAGTATTTT; CDR3aa: CASTARGSSGNTQYF